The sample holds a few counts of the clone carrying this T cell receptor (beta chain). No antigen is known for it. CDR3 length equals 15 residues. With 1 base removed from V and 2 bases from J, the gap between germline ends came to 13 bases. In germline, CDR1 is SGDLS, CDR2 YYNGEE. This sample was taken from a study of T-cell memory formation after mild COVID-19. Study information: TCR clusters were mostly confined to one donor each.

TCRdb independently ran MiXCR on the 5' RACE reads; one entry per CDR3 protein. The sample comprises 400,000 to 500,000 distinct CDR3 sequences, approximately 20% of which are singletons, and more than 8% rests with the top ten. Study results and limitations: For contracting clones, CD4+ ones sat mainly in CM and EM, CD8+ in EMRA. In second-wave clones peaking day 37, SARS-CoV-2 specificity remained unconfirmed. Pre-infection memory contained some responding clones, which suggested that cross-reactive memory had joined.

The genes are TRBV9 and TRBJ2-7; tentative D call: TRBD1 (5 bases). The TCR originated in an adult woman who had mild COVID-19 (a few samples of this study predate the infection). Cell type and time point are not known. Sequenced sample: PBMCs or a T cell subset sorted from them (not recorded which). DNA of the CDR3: TGTGCCAGCAGCGTATCAACTGGGGCGACCTACGAGCAGTACTTC. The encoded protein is CASSVSTGATYEQYF.